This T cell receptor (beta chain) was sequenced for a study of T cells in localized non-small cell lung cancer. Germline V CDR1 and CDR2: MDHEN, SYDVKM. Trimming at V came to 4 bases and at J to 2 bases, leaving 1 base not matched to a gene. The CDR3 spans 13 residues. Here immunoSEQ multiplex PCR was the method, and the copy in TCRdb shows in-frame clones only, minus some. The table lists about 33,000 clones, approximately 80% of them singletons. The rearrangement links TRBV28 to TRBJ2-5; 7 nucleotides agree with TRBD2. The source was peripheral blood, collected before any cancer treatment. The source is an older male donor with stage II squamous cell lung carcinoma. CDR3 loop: CASSWTRQETQYF. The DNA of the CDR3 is TGTGCCAGCAGTTGGACTAGACAAGAGACCCAGTACTTC.